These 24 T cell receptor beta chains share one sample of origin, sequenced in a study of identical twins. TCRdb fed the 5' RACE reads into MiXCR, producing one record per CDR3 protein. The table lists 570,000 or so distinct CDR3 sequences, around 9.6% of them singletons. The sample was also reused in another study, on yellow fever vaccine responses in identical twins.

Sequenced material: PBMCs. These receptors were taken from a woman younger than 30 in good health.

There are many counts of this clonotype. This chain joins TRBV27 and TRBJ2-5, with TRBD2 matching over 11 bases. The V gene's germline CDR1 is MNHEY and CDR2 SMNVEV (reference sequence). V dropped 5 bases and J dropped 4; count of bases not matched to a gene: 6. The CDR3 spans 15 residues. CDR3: CASSPPGLAGETQYF. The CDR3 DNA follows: TGTGCCAGCAGTCCCCCAGGACTAGCGGGAGAGACCCAGTACTTC.

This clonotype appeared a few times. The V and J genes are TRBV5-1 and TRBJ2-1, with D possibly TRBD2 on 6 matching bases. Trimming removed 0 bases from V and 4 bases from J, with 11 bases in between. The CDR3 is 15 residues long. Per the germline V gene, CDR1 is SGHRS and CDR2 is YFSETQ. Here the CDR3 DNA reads TGCGCCAGCAGCTTGGTGGTAGCGGAGTACAATGAGCAGTTCTTC. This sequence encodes CASSLVVAEYNEQFF.

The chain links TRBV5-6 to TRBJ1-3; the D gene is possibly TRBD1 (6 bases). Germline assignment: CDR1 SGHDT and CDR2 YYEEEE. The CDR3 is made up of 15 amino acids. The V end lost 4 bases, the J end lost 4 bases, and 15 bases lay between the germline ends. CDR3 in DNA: TGTGCCAGCAGCGTGATTCAGGGGAAAGGAAACACCATATATTTT. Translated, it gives CASSVIQGKGNTIYF.

CDR3: CASRELEANVLTF. In nucleotides, the CDR3 is TGTGCCAGCAGGGAATTGGAGGCCAACGTCCTGACTTTC. This chain uses TRBV7-9 with TRBJ2-6; D is undetermined. V was shortened by 6 bases and J by 6 bases, with 9 bases between the two germline ends. The CDR3 is 13 residues long. Per the germline V gene, CDR1 is SEHNR and CDR2 is FQNEAQ (reference sequence). The full variable domain, completed using reference TRBV7-9 and TRBJ2-6, is DTGVSQNPRHKITKRGQNVTFRCDPISEHNRLYWYRQTLGQGPEFLTYFQNEAQLEKSRLLSDRFSAERPKGSFSTLEIQRTEQGDSAMYLCASRELEANVLTFGAGSRLTVL.

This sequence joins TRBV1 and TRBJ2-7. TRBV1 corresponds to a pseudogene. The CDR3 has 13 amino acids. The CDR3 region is CTSNTGNSYEQYF. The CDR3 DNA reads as TGCACCAGCAATACGGGGAACTCCTACGAGCAGTACTTC.

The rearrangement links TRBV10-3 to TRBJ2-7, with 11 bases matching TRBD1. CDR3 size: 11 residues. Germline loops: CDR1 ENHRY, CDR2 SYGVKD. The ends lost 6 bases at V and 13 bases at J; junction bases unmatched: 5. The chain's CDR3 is CAISGQGAYYF. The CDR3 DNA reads TGTGCCATCAGCGGACAGGGGGCCTATTACTTC.

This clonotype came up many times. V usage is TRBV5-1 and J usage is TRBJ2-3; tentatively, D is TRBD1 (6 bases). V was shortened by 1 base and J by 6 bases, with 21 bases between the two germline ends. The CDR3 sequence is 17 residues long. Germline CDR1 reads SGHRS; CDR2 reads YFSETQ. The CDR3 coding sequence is TGCGCCAGCAGCTTGATGGAACAGGGACCCCTGATCGATACGCAGTATTTT. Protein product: CASSLMEQGPLIDTQYF.

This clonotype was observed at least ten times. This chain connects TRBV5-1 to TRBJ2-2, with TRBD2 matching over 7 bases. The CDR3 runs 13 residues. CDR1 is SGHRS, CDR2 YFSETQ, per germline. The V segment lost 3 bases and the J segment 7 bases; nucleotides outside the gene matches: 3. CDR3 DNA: TGCGCCAGCAGCTCCTTAGCGGGCGGGGAGCTGTTTTTT. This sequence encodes CASSSLAGGELFF.

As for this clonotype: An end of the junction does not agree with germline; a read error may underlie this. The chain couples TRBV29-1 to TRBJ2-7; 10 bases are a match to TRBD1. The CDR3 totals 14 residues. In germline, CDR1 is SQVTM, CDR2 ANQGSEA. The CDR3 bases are TGCAGCGTGGAAGGACAGGGGGAATACGACGAGCAGTACTTC. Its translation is CSVEGQGEYDEQYF.

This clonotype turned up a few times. CDR3 amino acids: CSVERNRETQYF. In DNA, the CDR3 is TGCAGCGTTGAGCGTAACCGGGAGACCCAGTACTTC. This chain connects TRBV29-1 to TRBJ2-5; no reliable D call. Germline CDR1 and CDR2: SQVTM and ANQGSEA. Between the trimmed V and J ends, which lost 3 bases and 5 bases, there was a span of 10 bases. CDR3 length: 12 amino acids.

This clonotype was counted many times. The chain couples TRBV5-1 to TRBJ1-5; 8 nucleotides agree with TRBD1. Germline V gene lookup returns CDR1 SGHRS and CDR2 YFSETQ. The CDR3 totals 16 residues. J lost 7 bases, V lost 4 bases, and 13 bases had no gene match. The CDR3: CASSPGDRGSIQPQHF. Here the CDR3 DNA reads TGCGCCAGCAGCCCAGGAGACAGGGGCTCCATACAGCCCCAGCATTTT.

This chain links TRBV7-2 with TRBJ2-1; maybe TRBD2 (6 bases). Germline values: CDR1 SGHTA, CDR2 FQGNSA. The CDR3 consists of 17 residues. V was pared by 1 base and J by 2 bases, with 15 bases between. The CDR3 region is CASSLVGLAETYNEQFF. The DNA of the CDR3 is TGTGCCAGCAGCTTAGTCGGGTTAGCGGAAACCTACAATGAGCAGTTCTTC. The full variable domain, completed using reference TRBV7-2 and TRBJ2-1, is GAGVSQSPSNKVTEKGKDVELRCDPISGHTALYWYRQSLGQGLEFLIYFQGNSAPDKSGLPSDRFSAERTGGSVSTLTIQRTQQEDSAVYLCASSLVGLAETYNEQFFGPGTRLTVL.

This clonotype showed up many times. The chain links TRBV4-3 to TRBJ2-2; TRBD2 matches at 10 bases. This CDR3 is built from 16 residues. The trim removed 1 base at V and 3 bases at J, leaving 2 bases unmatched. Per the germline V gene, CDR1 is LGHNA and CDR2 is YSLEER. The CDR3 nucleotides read TGCGCCAGCAGCCAAGTTCTAGCGGGAGACACCGGGGAGCTGTTTTTT. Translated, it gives CASSQVLAGDTGELFF.

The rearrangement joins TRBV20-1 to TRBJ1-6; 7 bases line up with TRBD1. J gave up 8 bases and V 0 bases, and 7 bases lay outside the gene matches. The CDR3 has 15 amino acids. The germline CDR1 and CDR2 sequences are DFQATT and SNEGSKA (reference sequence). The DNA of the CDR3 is TGCAGTGCTAGAGATCGGAGCAGGGGGGATTCACCCCTCCACTTT. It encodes CSARDRSRGDSPLHF.

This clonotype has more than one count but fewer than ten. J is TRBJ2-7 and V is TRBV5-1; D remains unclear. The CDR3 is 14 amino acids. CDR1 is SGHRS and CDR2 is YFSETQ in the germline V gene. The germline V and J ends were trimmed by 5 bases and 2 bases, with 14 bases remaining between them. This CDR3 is CASSFIGFTYEQYF. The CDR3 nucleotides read TGCGCCAGCAGTTTTATCGGATTTACCTACGAGCAGTACTTC.

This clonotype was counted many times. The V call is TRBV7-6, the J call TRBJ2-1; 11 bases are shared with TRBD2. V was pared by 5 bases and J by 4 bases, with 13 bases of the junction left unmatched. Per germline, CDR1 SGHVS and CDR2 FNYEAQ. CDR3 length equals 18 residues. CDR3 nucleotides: TGTGCCAGCAGCGCATACAGGGGACGGACTAGCGGGTACAATGAGCAGTTCTTC. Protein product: CASSAYRGRTSGYNEQFF. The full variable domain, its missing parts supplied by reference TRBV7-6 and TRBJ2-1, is GAGVSQSPRYKVTKRGQDVALRCDPISGHVSLYWYRQALGQGPEFLTYFNYEAQQDKSGLPNDRFSAERPEGSISTLTIQRTEQRDSAMYRCASSAYRGRTSGYNEQFFGPGTRLTVL.

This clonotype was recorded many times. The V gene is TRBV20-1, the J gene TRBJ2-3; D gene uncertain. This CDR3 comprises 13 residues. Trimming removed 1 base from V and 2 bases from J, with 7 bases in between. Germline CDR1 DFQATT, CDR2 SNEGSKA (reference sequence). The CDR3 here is CSARVSPTDTQYF. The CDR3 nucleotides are TGCAGTGCTAGAGTCAGTCCCACAGATACGCAGTATTTT.

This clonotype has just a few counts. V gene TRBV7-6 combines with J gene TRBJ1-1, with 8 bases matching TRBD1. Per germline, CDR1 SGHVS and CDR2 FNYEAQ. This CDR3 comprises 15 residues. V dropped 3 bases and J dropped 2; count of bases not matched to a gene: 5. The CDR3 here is CASSFLSGGNTEAFF. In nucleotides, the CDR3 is TGTGCCAGCAGCTTCTTGTCAGGGGGCAACACTGAAGCTTTCTTT. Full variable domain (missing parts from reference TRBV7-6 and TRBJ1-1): GAGVSQSPRYKVTKRGQDVALRCDPISGHVSLYWYRQALGQGPEFLTYFNYEAQQDKSGLPNDRFSAERPEGSISTLTIQRTEQRDSAMYRCASSFLSGGNTEAFFGQGTRLTVV.

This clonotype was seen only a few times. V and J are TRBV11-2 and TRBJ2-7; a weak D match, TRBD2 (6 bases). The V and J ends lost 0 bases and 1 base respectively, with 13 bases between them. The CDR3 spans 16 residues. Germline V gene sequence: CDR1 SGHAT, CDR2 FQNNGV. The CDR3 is CASSLERDPGSYEQYF. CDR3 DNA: TGTGCCAGCAGCTTAGAGCGGGACCCGGGATCCTACGAGCAGTACTTC.

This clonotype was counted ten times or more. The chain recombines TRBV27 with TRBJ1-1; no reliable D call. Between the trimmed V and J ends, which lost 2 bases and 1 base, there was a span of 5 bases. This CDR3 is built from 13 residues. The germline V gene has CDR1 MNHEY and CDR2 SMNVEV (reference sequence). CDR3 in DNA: TGTGCCAGCAGTTTAAAGCCGAACACTGAAGCTTTCTTT. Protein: CASSLKPNTEAFF.

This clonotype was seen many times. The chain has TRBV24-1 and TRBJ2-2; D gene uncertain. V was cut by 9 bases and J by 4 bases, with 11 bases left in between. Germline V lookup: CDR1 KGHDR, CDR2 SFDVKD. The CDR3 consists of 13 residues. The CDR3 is CATQTSLTGELFF. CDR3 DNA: TGTGCCACCCAGACTTCCCTCACCGGGGAGCTGTTTTTT.

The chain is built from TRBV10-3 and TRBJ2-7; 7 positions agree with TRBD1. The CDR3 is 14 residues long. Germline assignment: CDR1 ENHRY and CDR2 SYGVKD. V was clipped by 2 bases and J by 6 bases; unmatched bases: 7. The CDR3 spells CAISEHPTGVEQYF. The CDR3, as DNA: TGTGCCATCAGTGAGCATCCCACAGGGGTCGAGCAGTACTTC.

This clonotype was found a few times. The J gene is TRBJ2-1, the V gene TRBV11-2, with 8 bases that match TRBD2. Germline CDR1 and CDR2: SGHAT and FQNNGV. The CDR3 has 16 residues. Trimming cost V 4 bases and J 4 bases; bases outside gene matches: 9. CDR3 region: CASSSPGLAGYNEQFF. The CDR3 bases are TGTGCCAGCAGCTCCCCCGGACTAGCCGGGTACAATGAGCAGTTCTTC.

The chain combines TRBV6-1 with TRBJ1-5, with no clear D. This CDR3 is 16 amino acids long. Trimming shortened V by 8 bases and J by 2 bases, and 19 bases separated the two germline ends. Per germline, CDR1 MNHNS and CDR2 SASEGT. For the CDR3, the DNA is TGTGCCAGCGCTCGGCAGACGGCAATGGGCAATCAGCCCCAGCATTTT. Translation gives CASARQTAMGNQPQHF.